Reported below is one T cell receptor beta chain. Its specificity is unknown. The sample comes from a study of T-cell reconstitution after alpha-beta-depleted transplantation in children. The study, taken as a whole, reports: After transplant, at about two months, alpha-beta T cells were reportedly derived from several hundred expanded graft clones. Newly produced T cells mostly accounted for T-cell counts and diversity one year post-transplant.

The CDR3 consists of 13 residues. Germline CDR1 reads DFQATT; CDR2 reads SNEGSKA (reference sequence). The germline V and J ends were trimmed by 1 base and 1 base, with 7 bases remaining between them. Preparation of the TCRbeta library was carried out with unique molecular identifiers. TCRdb ran MiXCR on the PCR reads and lists one entry per CDR3 protein. The table lists 780,000 or so distinct CDR3 sequences, 16% of them singletons, with 5% in the top ten. This clonotype was obtained from a male patient between 5 and 17 years old who had a stem cell transplant for acute lymphoblastic leukemia, so the T cells may come from the graft donor. Sequenced material: PBMCs, mostly from graft donor cells, taken 360 days after TCRalphabeta/CD19-depleted stem cell transplant. The J gene is TRBJ2-5, the V gene TRBV20-1, with D possibly being TRBD1 (5 bases). CDR3 residues: CSARADTQETQYF. Written as DNA, the CDR3 is TGCAGTGCTAGAGCGGACACCCAAGAGACCCAGTACTTC.